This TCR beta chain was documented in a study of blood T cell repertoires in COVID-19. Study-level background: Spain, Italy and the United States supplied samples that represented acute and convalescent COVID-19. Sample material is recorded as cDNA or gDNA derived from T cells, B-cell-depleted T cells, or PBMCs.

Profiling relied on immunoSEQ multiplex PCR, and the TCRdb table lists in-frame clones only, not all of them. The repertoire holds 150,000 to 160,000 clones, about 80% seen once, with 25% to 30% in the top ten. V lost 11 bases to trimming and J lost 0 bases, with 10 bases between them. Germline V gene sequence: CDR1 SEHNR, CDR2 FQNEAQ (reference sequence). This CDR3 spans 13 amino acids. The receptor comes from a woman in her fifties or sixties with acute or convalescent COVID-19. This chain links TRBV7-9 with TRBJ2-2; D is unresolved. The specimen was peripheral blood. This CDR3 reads CAAGGTNTGELFF. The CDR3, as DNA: TGTGCCGCAGGTGGAACGAACACCGGGGAGCTGTTTTTT.